This T cell receptor (beta chain) was obtained from a study of cytomegalovirus exposure and HLA in healthy donors. This clone turned up a few times. Its antigen is currently unknown. Study-wide results and limits: The study had only CMV serostatus as immune exposure information.

The PCR made use of 60 Vbeta and 13 Jbeta primers. Original analysis: In a later analysis, of roughly 83 million unique beta chains, roughly 9.9 million appeared in at least two donors. Some clones are missing from TCRdb's copy, which holds only in-frame ones; the method was immunoSEQ multiplex PCR. That table furnishes V, J and clone size, whereas the DNA furnished D and trimming. Found here are around 99,000 clones, roughly 70% of them singletons; the top ten hold roughly 5.9%. This CDR3 is built from 13 residues. V was pared by 4 bases and J by 3 bases, with 3 bases of the junction left unmatched. Germline CDR1 reads GTSNPN; CDR2 reads SVGIG (reference sequence).

This clonotype was obtained from a woman between 70 and 85 years old in good health and CMV-seropositive. Sequenced material: PBMCs. The chain uses TRBV30 and TRBJ2-7, with 10 bases that match TRBD1. Here the CDR3 DNA reads TGTGCCTGGACCGGGACAGGGGACTACGAGCAGTACTTC. This gives the protein CAWTGTGDYEQYF. Full variable domain (rest looked up from reference TRBV30 and TRBJ2-7): SQTIHQWPATLVQPVGSPLSLECTVEGTSNPNLYWYRQAAGRGLQLLFYSVGIGQISSEVPQNLSASRPQDRQFILSSKKLLLSDSGFYLCAWTGTGDYEQYFGPGTRLTVT.